This record covers a single TCR beta chain. This CDR3 has 11 residues. The germline V gene encodes CDR1 SGHRS and CDR2 YFSETQ. V lost 7 bases to trimming and J lost 7 bases, with 12 bases between them. Assembly of TCR beta libraries relied on iRepertoire HTBI primers together with Arm-PCR of CDR3 regions. TCRdb re-analysed the multiplex PCR reads in MiXCR, keeping a single row per CDR3 protein. The sample includes about 470,000 distinct CDR3 sequences, about 20% of them seen just once. Specified time point: persistent/refractory GD, antithyroid drugs over 5 years with positive TRAb. After RNA was extracted from PBMCs, the TCR library was made from it. This entry belongs to a study of regulatory T cells in long-lasting Graves disease.

The sample in question was peripheral blood mononuclear cells (PBMCs), obtained when the disease was refractory, from a patient treated with antithyroid drugs. This clonotype was obtained from a female donor with Graves disease. V and J are TRBV5-1 and TRBJ2-7; tentatively, D is TRBD2 (5 bases). CDR3 sequence (DNA): TGCGCCAGCCTCCGGAGGTCGGAGCAGTACTTC. Encoded protein: CASLRRSEQYF.